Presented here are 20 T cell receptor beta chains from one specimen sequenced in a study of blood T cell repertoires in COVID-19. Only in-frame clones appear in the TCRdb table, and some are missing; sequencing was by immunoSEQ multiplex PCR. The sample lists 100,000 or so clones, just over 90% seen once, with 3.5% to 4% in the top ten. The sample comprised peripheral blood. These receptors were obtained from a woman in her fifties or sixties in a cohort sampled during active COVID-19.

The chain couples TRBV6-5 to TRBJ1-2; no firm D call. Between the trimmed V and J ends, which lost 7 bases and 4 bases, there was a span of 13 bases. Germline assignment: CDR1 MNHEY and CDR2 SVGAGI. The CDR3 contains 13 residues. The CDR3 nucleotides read TGTGCCAGCACCACGGGAGTGGGCTATGGCTACACCTTC. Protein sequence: CASTTGVGYGYTF.

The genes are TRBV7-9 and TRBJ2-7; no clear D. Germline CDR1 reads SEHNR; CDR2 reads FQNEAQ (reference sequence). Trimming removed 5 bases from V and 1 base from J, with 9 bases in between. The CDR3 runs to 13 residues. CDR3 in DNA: TGTGCCAGCAGCCGGCCCGGGTCCTACGAGCAGTACTTC. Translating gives CASSRPGSYEQYF.

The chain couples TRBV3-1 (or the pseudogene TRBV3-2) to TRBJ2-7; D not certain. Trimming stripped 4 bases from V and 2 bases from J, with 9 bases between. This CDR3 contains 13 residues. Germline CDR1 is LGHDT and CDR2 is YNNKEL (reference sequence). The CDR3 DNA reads TGTGCCAGCAGCCCCCGACAAGCCTACGAGCAGTACTTC. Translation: CASSPRQAYEQYF.

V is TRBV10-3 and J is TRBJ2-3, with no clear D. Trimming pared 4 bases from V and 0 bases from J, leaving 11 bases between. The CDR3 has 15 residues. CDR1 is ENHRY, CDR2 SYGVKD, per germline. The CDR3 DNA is TGTGCCATCAGTGGTAACAGTGCTAGCACAGATACGCAGTATTTT. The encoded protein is CAISGNSASTDTQYF.

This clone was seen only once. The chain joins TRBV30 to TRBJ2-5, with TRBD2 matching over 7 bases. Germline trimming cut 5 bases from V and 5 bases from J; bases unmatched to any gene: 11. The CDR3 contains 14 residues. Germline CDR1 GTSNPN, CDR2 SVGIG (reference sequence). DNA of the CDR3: TGTGCCTGGCGGAAAGGCGGGGGAGGGGAGACCCAGTACTTC. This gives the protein CAWRKGGGGETQYF.

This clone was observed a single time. The CDR3 coding sequence is TGTGCCAGCTCAACTAGGGGGTATGGCAATCAGCCCCAGCATTTT. Translating it yields CASSTRGYGNQPQHF. The rearrangement uses TRBV5-6 and TRBJ1-5, with D possibly being TRBD1 (6 bases). V was pared by 7 bases and J by 2 bases, with 16 bases between. The CDR3 loop spans 15 amino acids. From germline, CDR1 is SGHDT and CDR2 YYEEEE.

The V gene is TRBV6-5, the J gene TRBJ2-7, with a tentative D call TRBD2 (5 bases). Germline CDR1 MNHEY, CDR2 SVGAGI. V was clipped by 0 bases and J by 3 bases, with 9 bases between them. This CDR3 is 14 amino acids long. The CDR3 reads CASSYSVANYEQYF. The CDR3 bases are TGTGCCAGCAGTTACTCGGTAGCGAACTACGAGCAGTACTTC.

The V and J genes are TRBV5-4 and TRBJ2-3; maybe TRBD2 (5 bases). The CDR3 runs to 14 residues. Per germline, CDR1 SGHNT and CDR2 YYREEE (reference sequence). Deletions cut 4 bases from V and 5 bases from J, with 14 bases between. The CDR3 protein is CASSKPGSKDTQYF. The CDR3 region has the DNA TGTGCCAGCAGCAAACCGGGATCTAAAGATACGCAGTATTTT.

The CDR3 nucleotides read TGCGCCAGCAGCTTGGTGGAGGGGAGTGGCTACACCTTC. The encoded protein is CASSLVEGSGYTF. V is TRBV5-1 and J is TRBJ1-2; TRBD1 is a possible D gene (5 bases). CDR3 length: 13 amino acids. CDR1 is SGHRS, CDR2 YFSETQ, per germline. The V and J ends lost 0 bases and 7 bases respectively, with 10 bases between them.

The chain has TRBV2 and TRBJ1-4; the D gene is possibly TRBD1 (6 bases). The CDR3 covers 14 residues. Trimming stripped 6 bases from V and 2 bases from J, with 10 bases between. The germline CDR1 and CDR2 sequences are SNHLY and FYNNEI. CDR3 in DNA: TGTGCCAGCAGGGCACAGGGTACTAATGAAAAACTGTTTTTT. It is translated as CASRAQGTNEKLFF.

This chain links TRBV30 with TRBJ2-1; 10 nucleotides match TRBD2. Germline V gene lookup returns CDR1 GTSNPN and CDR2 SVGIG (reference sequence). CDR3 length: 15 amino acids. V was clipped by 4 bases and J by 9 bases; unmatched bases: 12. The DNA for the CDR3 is TGTGCCTGGATGTTGAAGCGGGGGGGCCAGGGTGAGCAGTTCTTC. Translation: CAWMLKRGGQGEQFF.

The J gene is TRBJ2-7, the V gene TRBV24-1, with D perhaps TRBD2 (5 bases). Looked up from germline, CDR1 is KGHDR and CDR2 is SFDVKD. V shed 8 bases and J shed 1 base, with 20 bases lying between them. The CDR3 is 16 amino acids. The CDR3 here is CATNGSELGVSYEQYF. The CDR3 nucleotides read TGTGCCACCAACGGTAGCGAGCTGGGTGTTTCCTACGAGCAGTACTTC.

In DNA, the CDR3 is TGTGCCAGCAGTTACTCGGACAGCATTACCGAGCAGTACTTC. Residues: CASSYSDSITEQYF. The chain employs TRBV6-5 and TRBJ2-7; D possibly corresponds to TRBD1 (6 bases). The CDR3 extends over 14 amino acids. The germline V gene has CDR1 MNHEY and CDR2 SVGAGI. Trimming removed 0 bases at V and 6 bases at J, with 12 bases between.

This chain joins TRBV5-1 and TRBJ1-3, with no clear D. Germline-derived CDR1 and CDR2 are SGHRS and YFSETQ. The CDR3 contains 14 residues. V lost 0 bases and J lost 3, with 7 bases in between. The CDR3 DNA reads TGCGCCAGCAGCTTGGCGGGGTATGGAAACACCATATATTTT. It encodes CASSLAGYGNTIYF.

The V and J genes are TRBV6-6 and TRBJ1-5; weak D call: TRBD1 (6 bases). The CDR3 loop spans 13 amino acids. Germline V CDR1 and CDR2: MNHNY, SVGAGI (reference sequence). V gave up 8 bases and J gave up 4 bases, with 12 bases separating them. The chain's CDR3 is CASSTRGNQPQHF. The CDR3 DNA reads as TGTGCCAGCTCGACCAGGGGAAATCAGCCCCAGCATTTT.

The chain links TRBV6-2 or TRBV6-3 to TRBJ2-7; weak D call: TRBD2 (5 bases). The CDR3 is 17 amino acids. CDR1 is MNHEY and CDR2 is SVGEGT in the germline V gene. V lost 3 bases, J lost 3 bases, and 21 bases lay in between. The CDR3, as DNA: TGTGCCAGCAGTTATGGAGGCCTTATGGGATGGAACTACGAGCAGTACTTC. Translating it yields CASSYGGLMGWNYEQYF.

The CDR3, as DNA: TGTGCCAGCAGTTACCAGGGGGGCGAGCAGTACTTC. Amino acids: CASSYQGGEQYF. The chain uses TRBV7-3 and TRBJ2-7; D might be TRBD1 (7 bases). This CDR3 has 12 amino acids. V lost 6 bases and J 6 bases, leaving 12 bases between the germline ends. The V gene's germline CDR1 is SGHTA and CDR2 FQGTGA.

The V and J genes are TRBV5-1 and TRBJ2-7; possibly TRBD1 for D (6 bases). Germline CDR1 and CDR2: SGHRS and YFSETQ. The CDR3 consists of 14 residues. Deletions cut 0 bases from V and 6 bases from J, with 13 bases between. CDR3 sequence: CASSLGGQGPEQYF. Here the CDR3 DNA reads TGCGCCAGCAGCTTGGGGGGCCAGGGGCCCGAGCAGTACTTC.

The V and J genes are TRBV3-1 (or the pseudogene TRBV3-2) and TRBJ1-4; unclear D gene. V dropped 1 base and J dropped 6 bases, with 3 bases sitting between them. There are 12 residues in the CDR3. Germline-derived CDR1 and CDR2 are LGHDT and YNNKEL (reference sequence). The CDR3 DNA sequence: TGTGCCAGCAGCCAAGGAGATGAAAAACTGTTTTTT. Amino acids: CASSQGDEKLFF.

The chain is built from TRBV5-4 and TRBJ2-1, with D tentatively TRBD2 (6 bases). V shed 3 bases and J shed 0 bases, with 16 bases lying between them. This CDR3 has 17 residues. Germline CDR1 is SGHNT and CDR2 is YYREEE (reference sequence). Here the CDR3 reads CASSSQGGGRSYNEQFF. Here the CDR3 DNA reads TGTGCCAGCAGCTCCCAGGGAGGCGGCCGCTCCTACAATGAGCAGTTCTTC.